What follows are 19 T cell receptor beta chains derived from one specimen sequenced in a study of blood T cell repertoires in COVID-19. The data were produced by immunoSEQ multiplex PCR, yet TCRdb's version contains in-frame clones alone and is incomplete. This sample has tens of thousands of clones; 80% to 95% occur once, and the top ten carry 13% to 15%. Sequencing was carried out using peripheral blood. The source is a human donor with active COVID-19. The donor label of this sample is uncertain.

This clone was counted only a few times. V usage is TRBV18 and J usage is TRBJ1-2; TRBD1 aligns across 9 bases. The V segment lost 2 bases and the J segment 4 bases; nucleotides outside the gene matches: 8. This CDR3 has 16 residues. CDR1 KGHSH and CDR2 LQKENI come from the germline V gene. The CDR3 protein is CASSPSPGQGAYGYTF. The CDR3 DNA reads TGTGCCAGCTCACCATCTCCGGGACAGGGAGCCTATGGCTACACCTTC.

The V call is TRBV3-1 (or the pseudogene TRBV3-2), the J call TRBJ1-2, with 8 bases lining up with TRBD1. Trimming cost V 1 base and J 8 bases; bases outside gene matches: 9. The CDR3 is 15 amino acids. Germline V gene data show CDR1 as LGHDT and CDR2 as YNNKEL (reference sequence). The CDR3, as DNA: TGTGCCAGCAGCCAAGTGGGGCAGGGGGCGCAAGGCTACACCTTC. This sequence encodes CASSQVGQGAQGYTF.

The gene calls are TRBV19 and TRBJ2-2, with TRBD1 matching 10 bases. V shed 3 bases and J 3 bases; nucleotides not matched to a gene: 10. This CDR3 has 18 amino acids. Germline V lookup: CDR1 LNHDA, CDR2 SQIVND (reference sequence). The CDR3: CASSIYGQGVSYTGELFF. For the CDR3, the DNA is TGTGCCAGTAGTATCTATGGACAGGGGGTTTCATACACCGGGGAGCTGTTTTTT. Full variable domain (missing parts from reference TRBV19 and TRBJ2-2): DGGITQSPKYLFRKEGQNVTLSCEQNLNHDAMYWYRQDPGQGLRLIYYSQIVNDFQKGDIAEGYSVSREKKESFPLTVTSAQKNPTAFYLCASSIYGQGVSYTGELFFGEGSRLTVL.

This sequence joins TRBV5-1 and TRBJ2-3, with 9 nucleotides matching TRBD2. This CDR3 region has 15 residues. Germline V gene data show CDR1 as SGHRS and CDR2 as YFSETQ. Trimming cost V 0 bases and J 6 bases; bases outside gene matches: 5. The CDR3 region is CASSLGLAGADTQYF. DNA of the CDR3: TGCGCCAGCAGCTTGGGGTTAGCGGGAGCCGATACGCAGTATTTT.

The J gene is TRBJ2-7, the V gene TRBV19; 10 bases fit TRBD1. CDR1 and CDR2 from the germline V gene are LNHDA and SQIVND (reference sequence). CDR3 length: 14 amino acids. The V segment lost 6 bases and the J segment 5 bases; nucleotides outside the gene matches: 7. As DNA, the CDR3 is TGTGCCAGTAGGGGGACAGGGGAAAGTCACGAGCAGTACTTC. This sequence encodes CASRGTGESHEQYF.

This chain connects TRBV6-2 or TRBV6-3 to TRBJ2-7; a weak D match, TRBD1 (6 bases). Trimming took off 2 bases at V and 3 bases at J, with 11 bases between the two ends. CDR1 is MNHEY, CDR2 SVGEGT, per germline. The CDR3 has 14 amino acids. The CDR3 region has the DNA TGTGCCAGCAGTTACGGGGGACACAGCTACGAGCAGTACGTC. Translation gives CASSYGGHSYEQYV.

V usage is TRBV27 and J usage is TRBJ1-1, with a tentative D call TRBD1 (6 bases). From germline, CDR1 is MNHEY and CDR2 SMNVEV (reference sequence). This CDR3 is built from 14 residues. The ends were cut back, 3 bases at V and 1 base at J, with 9 bases in the middle. Written as DNA, the CDR3 is TGTGCCAGCAGTTTGACAGGAGGGAACACTGAAGCTTTCTTT. It is translated as CASSLTGGNTEAFF.

The J gene is TRBJ2-5, the V gene TRBV25-1; perhaps TRBD2 as D (6 bases). Germline lookup yields CDR1 MGHDK and CDR2 SYGVNS. This CDR3 is 15 amino acids long. The V and J ends lost 5 bases and 4 bases respectively, with 17 bases between them. CDR3: CASSRRQGRGETQYF. The DNA of the CDR3 is TGTGCCAGCAGTAGACGACAAGGGCGGGGAGAGACCCAGTACTTC. Full variable domain (rest looked up from reference TRBV25-1 and TRBJ2-5): EADIYQTPRYLVIGTGKKITLECSQTMGHDKMYWYQQDPGMELHLIHYSYGVNSTEKGDLSSESTVSRIRTEHFPLTLESARPSHTSQYLCASSRRQGRGETQYFGPGTRLLVL.

This clone was counted a few times. This sequence joins TRBV3-1 (or the pseudogene TRBV3-2) and TRBJ1-4; D is ambiguous. Trimming stripped 4 bases from V and 7 bases from J, with 16 bases between. The CDR3 contains 15 residues. The V gene's germline CDR1 is LGHDT and CDR2 YNNKEL (reference sequence). The CDR3 sequence is CASSPQRGMSEKLFF. Written as DNA, the CDR3 is TGTGCCAGCAGCCCCCAGCGAGGGATGAGTGAAAAACTGTTTTTT.

The rearrangement joins TRBV5-5 to TRBJ1-1; D is uncertain. V dropped 7 bases and J dropped 2 bases, with 9 bases sitting between them. Germline V lookup: CDR1 SGHKS, CDR2 YYEKEE (reference sequence). This CDR3 contains 12 residues. Written as DNA, the CDR3 is TGTGCCAGCGGGAGCAGAAACACTGAAGCTTTCTTT. Protein: CASGSRNTEAFF. Drawing the rest from reference TRBV5-5 and TRBJ1-1, the complete variable domain is DAGVTQSPTHLIKTRGQQVTLRCSPISGHKSVSWYQQVLGQGPQFIFQYYEKEERGRGNFPDRFSARQFPNYSSELNVNALLLGDSALYLCASGSRNTEAFFGQGTRLTVV.

The chain carries TRBV6-1 and TRBJ1-5; perhaps TRBD1 as D (6 bases). This CDR3 has 15 amino acids. V was clipped by 3 bases and J by 2 bases, with 11 bases between them. Germline V lookup: CDR1 MNHNS, CDR2 SASEGT. The CDR3 reads CASSEIRGGNQPQHF. Written as DNA, the CDR3 is TGTGCCAGCAGTGAGATCAGGGGAGGCAATCAGCCCCAGCATTTT.

The V call is TRBV7-8, the J call TRBJ2-7, with 13 bases lining up with TRBD2. The CDR3 spans 17 residues. Germline V gene data show CDR1 as SGHVS and CDR2 as FQNEAQ. V dropped 1 base and J dropped 5; count of bases not matched to a gene: 8. The CDR3 nucleotides read TGTGCCAGCAGCTTAGGACCCCTGACTAGCGGGGGGAACGAGCAGTACGTC. It yields the protein CASSLGPLTSGGNEQYV.

DNA of the CDR3: TGTGCCAGCAGCCCGTTAGCGGGAGGCCCGTTATCCTACAATGAGCAGTTCTTC. It encodes CASSPLAGGPLSYNEQFF. The chain is built from TRBV11-2 and TRBJ2-1; 10 nucleotides align to TRBD2. Germline assignment: CDR1 SGHAT and CDR2 FQNNGV. J lost 1 base, V lost 5 bases, and 11 bases had no gene match. The CDR3 is 18 amino acids. Full variable domain (outside the CDR3, taken from reference TRBV11-2 and TRBJ2-1): EAGVAQSPRYKIIEKRQSVAFWCNPISGHATLYWYQQILGQGPKLLIQFQNNGVVDDSQLPKDRFSAERLKGVDSTLKIQPAKLEDSAVYLCASSPLAGGPLSYNEQFFGPGTRLTVL.

V gene TRBV7-9 combines with J gene TRBJ1-2; tentative D call: TRBD1 (5 bases). The V gene lost 5 bases and the J gene lost 7 bases, with 11 bases spanning the gap. CDR3 length equals 12 residues. The germline gives CDR1 SEHNR, CDR2 FQNEAQ (reference sequence). CDR3 amino acids: CASSRDTGGYTF. The CDR3, as DNA: TGTGCCAGCAGCCGTGACACAGGTGGCTACACCTTC.

The table lists this clone with a count of one. The chain employs TRBV15 and TRBJ1-5; possibly TRBD1 for D (6 bases). Looked up from germline, CDR1 is LNHNV and CDR2 is YYDKDF (reference sequence). This CDR3 has 14 residues. Trimming removed 4 bases from V and 6 bases from J, with 13 bases in between. The DNA for the CDR3 is TGTGCCACCAGCATCGCAGGGGCGGGTCAGCCCCAGCATTTT. This codes for CATSIAGAGQPQHF. Full variable domain (outside the CDR3, taken from reference TRBV15 and TRBJ1-5): DAMVIQNPRYQVTQFGKPVTLSCSQTLNHNVMYWYQQKSSQAPKLLFHYYDKDFNNEADTPDNFQSRRPNTSFCFLDIRSPGLGDTAMYLCATSIAGAGQPQHFGDGTRLSIL.

J is TRBJ2-1 and V is TRBV14, with TRBD2 as a possible D gene (5 bases). CDR1 is SGHDN and CDR2 is FVKESK in the germline V gene. The CDR3 is 17 amino acids. The germline V and J ends were trimmed by 2 bases and 9 bases, with 23 bases remaining between them. The CDR3 DNA reads as TGTGCCAGCAGCCAAACCTCCCGCCTAATTCGGGGTGGTGAGCAGTTCTTC. This encodes CASSQTSRLIRGGEQFF.

The chain couples TRBV7-6 to TRBJ2-3; 16 bases align to TRBD2. The J segment lost 5 bases and the V segment lost 3 bases, leaving 8 bases of the junction unmatched. The length of the CDR3 is 18 residues. CDR1 and CDR2 (germline): SGHVS, FNYEAQ. As DNA, the CDR3 is TGTGCCAGCAGCTTCCCCGTGGGGACTAGCGGGGGGGTAGATACGCAGTATTTT. It specifies CASSFPVGTSGGVDTQYF.

This chain links TRBV5-1 with TRBJ1-4; no clear D gene. The V end lost 0 bases, the J end lost 5 bases, and 8 bases lay between the germline ends. Germline CDR1 is SGHRS and CDR2 is YFSETQ. There are 14 residues in the CDR3. CDR3 residues: CASSLGRENEKLFF. Here the CDR3 DNA reads TGCGCCAGCAGCTTGGGGAGGGAGAATGAAAAACTGTTTTTT. Based on the CDR3 plus reference TRBV5-1 and TRBJ1-4, the full variable domain is KAGVTQTPRYLIKTRGQQVTLSCSPISGHRSVSWYQQTPGQGLQFLFEYFSETQRNKGNFPGRFSGRQFSNSRSEMNVSTLELGDSALYLCASSLGRENEKLFFGSGTQLSVL.

The rearrangement joins TRBV5-6 to TRBJ2-5; maybe TRBD1 (6 bases). The germline V gene encodes CDR1 SGHDT and CDR2 YYEEEE. V was clipped by 4 bases and J by 2 bases, with 18 bases between them. The CDR3 length is 16 residues. CDR3: CASSPQATGDQETQYF. The CDR3, as DNA: TGTGCCAGCAGCCCTCAGGCGACAGGAGATCAAGAGACCCAGTACTTC.